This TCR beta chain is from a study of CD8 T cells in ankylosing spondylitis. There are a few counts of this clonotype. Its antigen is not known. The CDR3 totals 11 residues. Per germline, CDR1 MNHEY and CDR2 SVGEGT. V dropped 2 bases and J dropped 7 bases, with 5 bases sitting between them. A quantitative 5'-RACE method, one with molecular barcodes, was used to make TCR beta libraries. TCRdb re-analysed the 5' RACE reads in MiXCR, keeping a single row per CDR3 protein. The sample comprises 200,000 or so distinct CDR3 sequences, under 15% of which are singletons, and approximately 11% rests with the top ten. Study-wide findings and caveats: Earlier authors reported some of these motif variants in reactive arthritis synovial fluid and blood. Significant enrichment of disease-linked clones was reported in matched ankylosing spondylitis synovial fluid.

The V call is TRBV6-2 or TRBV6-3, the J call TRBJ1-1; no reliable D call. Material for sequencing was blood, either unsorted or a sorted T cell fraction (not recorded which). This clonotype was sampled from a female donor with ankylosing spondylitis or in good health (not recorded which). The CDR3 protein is CASSYQGEAFF. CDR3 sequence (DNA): TGTGCCAGCAGTTACCAAGGTGAAGCTTTCTTT.